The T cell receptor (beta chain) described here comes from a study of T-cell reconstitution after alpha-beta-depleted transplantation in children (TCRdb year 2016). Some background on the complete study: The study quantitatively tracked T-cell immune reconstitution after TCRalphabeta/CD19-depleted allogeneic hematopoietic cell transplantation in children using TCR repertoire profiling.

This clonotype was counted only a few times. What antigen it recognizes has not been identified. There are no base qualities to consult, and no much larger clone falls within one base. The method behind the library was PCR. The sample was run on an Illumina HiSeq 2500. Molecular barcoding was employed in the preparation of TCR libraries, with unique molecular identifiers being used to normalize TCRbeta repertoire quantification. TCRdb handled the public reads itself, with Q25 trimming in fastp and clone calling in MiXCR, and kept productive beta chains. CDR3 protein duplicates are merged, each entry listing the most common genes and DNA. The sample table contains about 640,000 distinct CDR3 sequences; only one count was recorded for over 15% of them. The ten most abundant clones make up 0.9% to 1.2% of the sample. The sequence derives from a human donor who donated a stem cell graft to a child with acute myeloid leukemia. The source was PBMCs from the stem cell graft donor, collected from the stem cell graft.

The bases read TGTGCCAGCAGTTACGTAAAGGGACGTCAGGGTTACACTGAAGCTTTCTTT. Translated, it gives CASSYVKGRQGYTEAFF. Rearrangement joined TRBV6-2 or TRBV6-3 to TRBJ1-1, with TRBD1 perhaps the D gene, on 5 matching bases. CDR1 and CDR2 were assigned from the germline V gene as MNHEY and SVGEGT. The trim is 2 bases for V and 3 bases for J, with a gap of 19 bases between the germline ends. The CDR3 runs 17 amino acids, cysteine and phenylalanine included. Only CDR3 DNA is held: 51 bases, read in frame from base 1.